This is a list of T cell receptor beta chains from one sample in a study of blood T cell repertoires in COVID-19. The method was immunoSEQ multiplex PCR; TCRdb's version includes in-frame clones alone and lacks a portion of them. The table has some 200,000 clones, 80% to 85% seen once. The sample comprised peripheral blood. Every receptor here comes from a woman older than 75 with COVID-19, enrolled during active disease. The CDR3 runs from the conserved cysteine through the conserved F or W. The D gene is left open where the match is weak. The size entry is marked missing in some rows and otherwise reads once, few, many or a size class.

.	TRBV5-1	few	TRBJ2-7	TGCGCCAGCAGCTTGTGGTACGGGGTTGACGAGCAGTACTTC	CASSLWYGVDEQYF
TRBD1	TRBV5-6	once	TRBJ1-1	TGTGCCAGCAGCTTGCGGCAGGGGGGAACTAGGACTGAAGCTTTCTTT	CASSLRQGGTRTEAFF
TRBD1	TRBV4-2	.	TRBJ1-1	TGTGCCAGCAGCCGGGACAGGGTTGAAGCTTTCTTT	CASSRDRVEAFF
TRBD1	TRBV4-1	.	TRBJ2-1	TGCGCCAGCAGCCCAGGACAGGGGCCCCGTTCGGGGAATGAGCAGTTCTTC	CASSPGQGPRSGNEQFF
.	TRBV7-2	.	TRBJ2-2	TGTGCCAGCACAGGGAACACCGGGGAGCTGTTTTTT	CASTGNTGELFF
.	TRBV2	.	TRBJ2-2	TGTGCCAGCAGGGCAGGGCGTTCAGGGGGGGAGCTGTTTTTT	CASRAGRSGGELFF
.	TRBV10-2	.	TRBJ1-2	TGCGCCAGCAGTGCGACAGGTTACTATGGCTACACCTTC	CASSATGYYGYTF
.	TRBV6-1	few	TRBJ2-6	TGTGCCAGCAGTGAACTATACTCTGGGGCCAACGTCCTGACTTTC	CASSELYSGANVLTF
.	TRBV2	.	TRBJ2-5	TGTGCCAGCAGTCGGGGAGGAGAGACCCAGTACTTC	CASSRGGETQYF
.	TRBV5-6	.	TRBJ1-5	TGTGCCAGCAGCTTGCTAGGGGAGGAACAGCCCCAGCATTTT	CASSLLGEEQPQHF
.	TRBV3-1/TRBV3-2	.	TRBJ2-5	TGTGCCAGCAGCCAAGGAGGCGGGGCCGGGGTGACCCAGTACTTC	CASSQGGGAGVTQYF
.	TRBV12-3/TRBV12-4	.	TRBJ2-7	TGTGCCAGCAGCCGTTCAGGGGGCGGGGGGTACTTC	CASSRSGGGGYF
.	TRBV10-2	.	TRBJ2-7	TGCGCCAGCAGTGAGCCGGGCTACGAGCAGTACTTC	CASSEPGYEQYF
TRBD1	TRBV28	few	TRBJ1-2	TGTGCCAGCAGCCTGGACAGGGTAGGCGGTGGCTACACCTTC	CASSLDRVGGGYTF
TRBD1	TRBV2	.	TRBJ1-1	TGTGCCAGCATTCCGGGACAGTCGAACACTGAAGCTTTCTTT	CASIPGQSNTEAFF
TRBD1	TRBV6-1	.	TRBJ2-3	TGTGCCAGCAGTGACAGGTGGGACAGACTCACAGATACGCAGTATTTT	CASSDRWDRLTDTQYF
TRBD1	TRBV18	.	TRBJ1-2	TGTGCCAGCTCACCACAGGGGCAGGGGGCATCGGATGGCTACACCTTC	CASSPQGQGASDGYTF
TRBD1	TRBV28	.	TRBJ1-2	TGTGCCAGCAGTTCTTCCGGGACAGGGGGCGCCAAGGGCTACACCTTC	CASSSSGTGGAKGYTF
.	TRBV6-5	few	TRBJ1-1	TGTGCCAGCATCGGTACAGGACGCGGCACTGAAGCTTTCTTT	CASIGTGRGTEAFF
.	TRBV28	.	TRBJ1-2	TGTGCCAGCAGTTTAATATACGTCTCCGGACTGGGTGGCTACACCTTC	CASSLIYVSGLGGYTF
TRBD1	TRBV5-1	.	TRBJ2-3	TGCGCCAGCAGCTCCCGACAGGGGGTGTTGGCAGATACGCAGTATTTT	CASSSRQGVLADTQYF
TRBD2	TRBV19	.	TRBJ2-1	TGTGCCAGTACCGAACCGGGACTAGCGGGGGGGCGAGAGCAGTTCTTC	CASTEPGLAGGREQFF
.	TRBV30	.	TRBJ1-2	TGTGCCTGGATACAGCAAAGCAACTATGGCTACACCTTC	CAWIQQSNYGYTF
.	TRBV18	.	TRBJ1-4	TGTGCCAGCTCCCGGGCCCCAGGGGCTAATGAAAAACTGTTTTTT	CASSRAPGANEKLFF
.	TRBV6-6	.	TRBJ2-3	TGTGCCAGCAGTAGGGGTGGGGGGTCAGATACGCAGTATTTT	CASSRGGGSDTQYF
TRBD1	TRBV28	once	TRBJ1-5	TGTGCCAGCAGTTTATATAGGACAGGGAGCAGGCAGCCCCAGCATTTT	CASSLYRTGSRQPQHF
.	TRBV6-5	.	TRBJ2-6	TGTGCCAGCAGCGATGGAGCTGGGGCCAACGTCCTGACTTTC	CASSDGAGANVLTF
TRBD1	TRBV27	.	TRBJ2-1	TGTGCCAGCAGTTTCCCGGACAGGGGAAGAGGCAAACCTTCCTACAATGAGCAGTTCTTC	CASSFPDRGRGKPSYNEQFF
TRBD2	TRBV5-1	.	TRBJ2-2	TGCGCCACCAGCTTGGGGGGGACTGAAACCGGGGAGCTGTTTTTT	CATSLGGTETGELFF
TRBD2	TRBV5-1	.	TRBJ2-1	TGCGCCAGCAGCCACGGGACTAGCGGGGGGGCCTACAATGAGCAGTTCTTC	CASSHGTSGGAYNEQFF
.	TRBV9	.	TRBJ1-5	TGTGCCAGCAGCGTAGGGGCTTTTGGGGGCGATCAGCCCCAGCATTTT	CASSVGAFGGDQPQHF
.	TRBV4-2	.	TRBJ1-3	TGTGCCAGCAGCCAATTAACGGGGGGGGGAAACACCATATATTTT	CASSQLTGGGNTIYF
.	TRBV5-1	.	TRBJ2-1	TGCGCCAGCAGTGTAGACCCCAGGGCTATCGATGAGCAGTTCTTC	CASSVDPRAIDEQFF
.	TRBV19	.	TRBJ1-5	TGTGCCAGCGGGGGAGGGACGCCCCAGCATTTT	CASGGGTPQHF
.	TRBV28	.	TRBJ2-3	TGTGCCAGCAGTACAAGGACAGATAGCACAGATACGCAGTATTTT	CASSTRTDSTDTQYF
TRBD1	TRBV5-1	.	TRBJ1-2	TGCGCCAGCAGCCCGGACAGGGAAGGTCGGGGCTACACCTTC	CASSPDREGRGYTF
TRBD1	TRBV6-5	.	TRBJ1-2	TGTGCCAGCAGTTACGGACAGGTCTATGGCTACACCTTC	CASSYGQVYGYTF
.	TRBV11-2	.	TRBJ1-1	TGTGCCAGCAGCTTAGTTGAGGGGGACACTGAAGCTTTCTTT	CASSLVEGDTEAFF
.	TRBV7-5	.	TRBJ1-1	TGTGTCAGAAGCTTATCTTGGAGTATCTCCGGGAAATACTCCCCAAGGGCTTTCTTT	CVRSLSWSISGKYSPRAFF
TRBD2	TRBV5-1	.	TRBJ2-5	TGCGCCAGCAGCTTGGGCGGGGGGGCGGAGACCCAGTACTTC	CASSLGGGAETQYF
TRBD1	TRBV27	.	TRBJ1-1	TGTGCCAGCAGTAGCATACAGGGGTCTCACACTGAAGCTTTCTTT	CASSSIQGSHTEAFF
.	TRBV10-3	.	TRBJ1-3	TGTGCCATCAAAGGGGGTCCGGGAAACACCATATATTTT	CAIKGGPGNTIYF